This TCR beta chain is from a study of Graves' ophthalmopathy and Graves' hyperthyroidism. Study-level findings and limits: A 13-signature model separated ophthalmopathy from stable hyperthyroidism, reaching approximately 88% sensitivity and 80% to 83% specificity cross-validated.

Amplification targeted the TCR beta CDR3 regions, with RNA transcripts as the source material. HTBI primers served in a first-round RT-PCR, which a second-round multiplex PCR followed. A single record per CDR3 protein comes from TCRdb applying MiXCR to the multiplex PCR reads. The table lists about 200,000 distinct CDR3 sequences, less than 30% of them singletons, with about 9.3% in the top ten. Pregnancy or lactation, uncontrolled infections and other autoimmune diseases were grounds for excluding patients. Orbital computed tomography, together with clinical symptoms, serum thyroxine, TRAb and thyroid ultrasound, was used for diagnosis. To note about this clonotype: Its specificity is unknown.

This receptor was taken from a middle-aged man with Graves' ophthalmopathy. What was sequenced was peripheral blood.

DNA for the CDR3: TGTGCCAGCAGCAGCCTGGGGTTGGGGTTGGGCAATCAGCCCCAGCATTTT. This sequence encodes CASSSLGLGLGNQPQHF. The genes are TRBV27 and TRBJ1-5; D remains ambiguous. V lost 6 bases and J 2 bases, leaving 20 bases between the germline ends. This CDR3 comprises 17 residues. CDR1 MNHEY and CDR2 SMNVEV come from the germline V gene (reference sequence).